The clone carrying this TCR beta chain occurred once. Its antigen is not identified. The data derive from a study of T cells in tumors after PD-1 blockade. Background on the study: Prior checkpoint blockade, systemic immunosuppressant use, or anti-cancer therapy within 4 weeks excluded patients. Patients received pembrolizumab 200 mg every 3 weeks or cemiplimab 350 mg every 2 weeks.

Findings and limits, study-wide: About 41% of tumor TCR clonotypes were also found in blood.

Using immunoSEQ multiplex PCR, the repertoire was profiled, and TCRdb retains in-frame clones only, with some absent. The sample includes fewer than 50,000 clones, over 75% of them seen just once. This specimen was PBMCs, taken before anti-PD-1 treatment. The source is a human donor with basal cell carcinoma.

CDR3 DNA: TGCGCCAGCAGCTTGGGGCAGGGGGCTTGGGAGGCCCAGTACTTC. Its protein is CASSLGQGAWEAQYF. V gene TRBV5-1 combines with J gene TRBJ2-5, with TRBD1 matching 8 bases. Losses at the gene ends were 0 bases for V and 9 bases for J; bases not matched to a gene: 10. CDR3 length equals 15 residues. Looked up from germline, CDR1 is SGHRS and CDR2 is YFSETQ.